Listed below are T cell receptor beta chains from one sample, sequenced in a study of shared clonotypes between healthy human individuals. Repertoires were generated with immunoSEQ multiplex PCR, while TCRdb's copy carries only in-frame clones and drops some. Of 450,000 to 700,000 clones listed, 95% to 96% are singletons. The sample was naive CD8+ T cells sorted from blood. Receptor source: a woman in her twenties or thirties in good health. The CDR3 runs from the conserved cysteine through the conserved F or W.

>TRBJ1-1|TRBV7-9
CASSLVFLNTEAFF
>TRBJ2-5|TRBV6-4
CASSDSNRNWETQYF
>TRBJ1-1|TRBV5-6
CASSFVGNTEAFF
>TRBJ2-7|TRBV10-2
CASSVGRVYEQYF
>TRBJ2-1|TRBV5-4
CAGGDSYNEQFF
>TRBJ2-7|TRBV27
CASSPASGSMYEQYF
>TRBJ2-7|TRBV7-9
CASSFLAESEQYF
>TRBJ2-7|TRBV2
CASDQRGYEQYF
>TRBJ2-1|TRBV27
CASSPGGHNEQFF
>TRBJ2-2|TRBV27
CASRSGAGVLTGELFF
>TRBJ1-1|TRBV6-5
CASSPDRMNTEAFF
>TRBJ2-2|TRBV5-6
CASSLAVWNTGELFF
>TRBJ2-7|TRBV9
CASSPWGSGEQYF
>TRBJ1-5|TRBV28
CASSLPAHRGLVFFYQPQHF
>TRBJ2-1|TRBV6-1
CASSGGLAGPYNEQFF
>TRBJ1-1|TRBV30
CAWTGLEGDAEAFF
>TRBJ2-7|TRBV9
CASSSQGDEQYF
>TRBJ2-1|TRBV9
CASSVRREGSDEQFF
>TRBJ2-2|TRBV7-9
CASSPLVGRSTGELFF
>TRBJ2-2|TRBV6-1
CASSEGTSGTDGELFF
>TRBJ1-1|TRBV27
CASSFLGTYKAFF
>TRBJ2-7|TRBV28
CASSFKVPYEQYF
>TRBJ2-4|TRBV4-1
CASSQQGNIQYF
>TRBJ2-5|TRBV5-1
CASSPGTGVGLETQYF
>TRBJ1-5|TRBV11-1
CASSSTGDSNQPQHF
>TRBJ1-2|TRBV11-2
CASSYTGGVSGYTF
>TRBJ2-1|TRBV5-1
CASSLAGYELEQFF
>TRBJ1-4|TRBV4-1
CASSQVAGLNNEKLFF
>TRBJ2-7|TRBV6-5
CASSYSRTGGAYEQYF
>TRBJ2-5|TRBV11-2
CASSLVWGNGRETQYF